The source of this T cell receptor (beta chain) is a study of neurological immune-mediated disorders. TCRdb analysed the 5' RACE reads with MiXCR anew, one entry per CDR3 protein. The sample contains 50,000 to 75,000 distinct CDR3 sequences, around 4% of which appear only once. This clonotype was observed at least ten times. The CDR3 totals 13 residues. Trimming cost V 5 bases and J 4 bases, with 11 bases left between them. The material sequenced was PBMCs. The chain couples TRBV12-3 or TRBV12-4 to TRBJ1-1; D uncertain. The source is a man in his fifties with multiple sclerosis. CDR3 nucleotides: TGTGCCAGCAGTCTGCAAATGGGCACTGAAGCTTTCTTT. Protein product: CASSLQMGTEAFF.